This TCR beta chain emerged from a study of chemoradiotherapy in HPV16-positive cancers (dated by TCRdb to between 2021 and 2022). Regarding the study in general: Candidate HPV-specific T-cell clones and common TCR motifs were defined through functional T-cell assays on cells from two HPV16-positive patients. The study set out to ask whether T-cell immunity against the HPV oncoproteins E6 and E7 changes over the course of chemoradiotherapy and whether that immunity affects survival. The candidate HPV-specific TCRs and motifs were then tracked in TCR repertoires from over 85 patients with HPV-related cancers. General study outcomes and caveats: The functional definition of HPV-specific T cells was derived from only two HPV16-positive patients, and the survival association was reported for HPV16-positive patients. Improved recurrence-free survival in HPV16-positive patients was associated with expansion of HPV-responsive T cells during chemoradiotherapy. Expansion of candidate HPV-specific clones and E7-related TCR motifs was observed in the tumor microenvironment during treatment, whereas no such expansion was observed for non-HPV-specific T cells.

Repertoires were sampled repeatedly over the course of chemoradiotherapy, so clonal expansion could be followed in the tumor microenvironment. In its sample, this clone was seen a few times. Its antigen is not yet known. No per-base quality is available; no much larger clone lies one base away. V and J are trimmed by 1 base and 6 bases, and the gene matches miss 7 bases of the junction. The CDR3 covers 14 residues, taking in both the cysteine and the phenylalanine. Solely the CDR3 DNA is kept, with 42 bases framed from the first base. The germline V gene encodes CDR1 SQVTM and CDR2 ANQGSEA. The library was generated by the immunoSEQ multiplex PCR assay. TCRdb provides this immuneACCESS table in a form limited to in-frame rearrangements. Some clones are lacking; in checked studies, under half of them reflect an unresolved V gene, and why the rest are absent is not known. This sample lists 9,500 to 15,000 clones; approximately 90% were detected once. The ten top clones hold about 2.2% of the sample.

The rearranged segments are TRBV29-1 and TRBJ2-7, with 9 middle bases fitting TRBD1. The sample in question was blood, obtained from a patient who underwent chemoradiotherapy. This clonotype was obtained from a human donor with HPV-associated anogenital cancer. In nucleotide form, the sequence is TGCAGCGTTGAAGTCCCGGGACAGGGATCCGAGCAGTACTTC. It translates as CSVEVPGQGSEQYF.